These T cell receptor beta chains were read from a single sample in a study of blood T cell repertoires in COVID-19. Assay used: immunoSEQ multiplex PCR; TCRdb lists only in-frame clones, some missing. The table records 150,000 to 160,000 clones, over 75% of them present only once. The sample consisted of peripheral blood. All receptors come from a woman in her thirties or forties with acute or convalescent COVID-19. Each CDR3 is given with its conserved first and last residue. Fields, in order: D gene, clone size, V gene, J gene, CDR3 protein, CDR3 DNA. The D gene is left open where the match is weak. Size values are once, few and many counts, or a class for expanded clones, and some rows have none.

d_call: NA; clone_size: NA; v_call: TRBV19; j_call: TRBJ1-5; cdr3_aa: CASIPRGSSGSNQPQHF; cdr3_nt: TGTGCCAGTATACCGAGAGGGTCCTCCGGGAGCAATCAGCCCCAGCATTTT
d_call: NA; clone_size: NA; v_call: TRBV9; j_call: TRBJ1-4; cdr3_aa: CASSPGLTNEKLFF; cdr3_nt: TGTGCCAGCAGTCCGGGACTGACTAATGAAAAACTGTTTTTT
d_call: TRBD1; clone_size: few; v_call: TRBV4-2; j_call: TRBJ1-6; cdr3_aa: CASSQAGQSNSPLHF; cdr3_nt: TGTGCCAGCAGCCAAGCGGGACAGTCTAATTCACCCCTCCACTTT
d_call: NA; clone_size: NA; v_call: TRBV19; j_call: TRBJ1-5; cdr3_aa: CASSSQGINQPQHF; cdr3_nt: TGTGCCAGTAGTAGTCAGGGGATCAATCAGCCCCAGCATTTT
d_call: NA; clone_size: NA; v_call: TRBV5-1; j_call: TRBJ2-1; cdr3_aa: CASSDPRTGRVYNEQFF; cdr3_nt: TGCGCCAGCAGCGATCCCAGGACAGGGAGGGTTTACAATGAGCAGTTCTTC
d_call: TRBD1; clone_size: NA; v_call: TRBV7-3; j_call: TRBJ2-2; cdr3_aa: CASSLRVVQGATGELFF; cdr3_nt: TGTGCCAGCAGCTTAAGAGTGGTGCAGGGGGCCACCGGGGAGCTGTTTTTT
d_call: NA; clone_size: once; v_call: TRBV19; j_call: TRBJ2-1; cdr3_aa: CASSIGTHNEQFF; cdr3_nt: TGTGCCAGTAGTATAGGTACACACAATGAGCAGTTCTTC
d_call: NA; clone_size: NA; v_call: TRBV7-9; j_call: TRBJ1-1; cdr3_aa: CASSPTQGTQSEAFF; cdr3_nt: TGTGCCAGCAGCCCTACTCAGGGTACCCAAAGTGAAGCTTTCTTT
d_call: NA; clone_size: NA; v_call: TRBV5-1; j_call: TRBJ1-1; cdr3_aa: CASSLLAGGTEAFF; cdr3_nt: TGCGCCAGCAGCCTCTTGGCGGGTGGGACTGAAGCTTTCTTT
d_call: TRBD2; clone_size: NA; v_call: TRBV5-1; j_call: TRBJ2-7; cdr3_aa: CASSRRGSGGESAYEQYF; cdr3_nt: TGCGCCAGCAGCCGCCGCGGTAGCGGGGGGGAAAGTGCCTACGAGCAGTACTTC
d_call: TRBD1; clone_size: NA; v_call: TRBV28; j_call: TRBJ2-2; cdr3_aa: CASSLVVSAGTGITGELFF; cdr3_nt: TGTGCCAGCAGTTTAGTAGTCTCGGCCGGGACAGGGATCACCGGGGAGCTGTTTTTT
d_call: NA; clone_size: NA; v_call: TRBV30; j_call: TRBJ1-5; cdr3_aa: CAWKGGRDQPQHF; cdr3_nt: TGTGCCTGGAAGGGTGGCAGGGATCAGCCCCAGCATTTT
d_call: TRBD2; clone_size: NA; v_call: TRBV27; j_call: TRBJ2-7; cdr3_aa: CASSTIRTSGRAYEQYF; cdr3_nt: TGTGCCAGCAGTACGATACGGACTAGCGGGAGGGCCTACGAGCAGTACTTC
d_call: NA; clone_size: once; v_call: TRBV3-1/TRBV3-2; j_call: TRBJ2-7; cdr3_aa: CASRQGVITGTDTYEQYF; cdr3_nt: TGTGCCAGCAGGCAAGGTGTTATTACAGGCACCGACACCTACGAGCAGTACTTC
d_call: TRBD1; clone_size: NA; v_call: TRBV7-9; j_call: TRBJ1-2; cdr3_aa: CASSRILTGDSYGYTF; cdr3_nt: TGTGCCAGCAGCCGTATTTTAACAGGGGATTCCTATGGCTACACCTTC
d_call: NA; clone_size: NA; v_call: TRBV6-5; j_call: TRBJ1-2; cdr3_aa: CASSYSRGGSYGYTF; cdr3_nt: TGTGCCAGCAGTTACTCGAGGGGGGGGTCCTATGGCTACACCTTC
d_call: TRBD1; clone_size: NA; v_call: TRBV9; j_call: TRBJ1-2; cdr3_aa: CASSGTDRGLEAKLVFSRGYTF; cdr3_nt: TGTGCCAGCAGCGGGACGGACAGGGGGCTAGAAGCGAAGTTGGTTTTCTCGCGTGGCTACACCTTC
d_call: NA; clone_size: NA; v_call: TRBV7-3; j_call: TRBJ2-5; cdr3_aa: CASSSTGNGETQYF; cdr3_nt: TGTGCCAGCAGCTCCACGGGAAACGGAGAGACCCAGTACTTC
d_call: TRBD1; clone_size: NA; v_call: TRBV5-4; j_call: TRBJ1-3; cdr3_aa: CASSFDRVSGNTIYF; cdr3_nt: TGTGCCAGCAGCTTCGACAGGGTATCTGGAAACACCATATATTTT
d_call: NA; clone_size: NA; v_call: TRBV2; j_call: TRBJ1-3; cdr3_aa: CASSGYRDSGNTIYF; cdr3_nt: TGTGCCAGCAGTGGATACAGAGACTCTGGAAACACCATATATTTT
d_call: NA; clone_size: NA; v_call: TRBV7-9; j_call: TRBJ2-7; cdr3_aa: CASSFAGTIYEQYF; cdr3_nt: TGTGCCAGCAGCTTCGCCGGGACAATCTACGAGCAGTACTTC
d_call: NA; clone_size: NA; v_call: TRBV5-5; j_call: TRBJ2-5; cdr3_aa: CASSLRTLHQLQETQYF; cdr3_nt: TGTGCCAGCAGCTTGAGGACACTACACCAACTTCAAGAGACCCAGTACTTC
d_call: TRBD1; clone_size: NA; v_call: TRBV30; j_call: TRBJ2-7; cdr3_aa: CAWRTGGRYEQYF; cdr3_nt: TGTGCCTGGAGGACAGGGGGTCGCTACGAGCAGTACTTC
d_call: TRBD1; clone_size: few; v_call: TRBV7-9; j_call: TRBJ2-7; cdr3_aa: CASSDPTGGKYYEQYF; cdr3_nt: TGTGCCAGCAGCGACCCGACAGGGGGCAAGTATTACGAGCAGTACTTC
d_call: NA; clone_size: few; v_call: TRBV12-2; j_call: TRBJ1-2; cdr3_aa: CASSGGPSPF; cdr3_nt: TGTGCAAGTTCGGGGGGTCCGAGCCCCTTC
d_call: NA; clone_size: NA; v_call: TRBV30; j_call: TRBJ1-1; cdr3_aa: CALTGNTEAFF; cdr3_nt: TGTGCCTTGACAGGGAACACTGAAGCTTTCTTT
d_call: NA; clone_size: NA; v_call: TRBV12-2; j_call: TRBJ2-2; cdr3_aa: CASRTPGRNTGELFF; cdr3_nt: TGTGCAAGTCGCACACCCGGGAGAAACACCGGGGAGCTGTTTTTT
d_call: NA; clone_size: NA; v_call: TRBV25-1; j_call: TRBJ1-4; cdr3_aa: CASSSTETNEKLFF; cdr3_nt: TGTGCCAGCAGTTCAACAGAGACTAATGAAAAACTGTTTTTT
d_call: NA; clone_size: NA; v_call: TRBV9; j_call: TRBJ1-1; cdr3_aa: CASSVVEDRGTEAFF; cdr3_nt: TGTGCCAGCAGCGTAGTTGAGGACCGGGGCACTGAAGCTTTCTTT
d_call: TRBD1; clone_size: NA; v_call: TRBV30; j_call: TRBJ1-3; cdr3_aa: CAWSLTGYSGNTIYF; cdr3_nt: TGTGCCTGGAGCCTGACAGGGTACTCTGGAAACACCATATATTTT
d_call: TRBD2; clone_size: once; v_call: TRBV11-3; j_call: TRBJ2-3; cdr3_aa: CASSKLAGLTDTQYF; cdr3_nt: TGTGCCAGCAGCAAACTAGCGGGTTTAACAGATACGCAGTATTTT
d_call: NA; clone_size: NA; v_call: TRBV19; j_call: TRBJ1-5; cdr3_aa: CATAENNLSNQPQHF; cdr3_nt: TGTGCCACCGCGGAAAACAACTTGAGCAATCAGCCCCAGCATTTT
d_call: NA; clone_size: once; v_call: TRBV5-1; j_call: TRBJ2-2; cdr3_aa: CASSLDRGNTGELFF; cdr3_nt: TGCGCCAGCAGCTTGGATCGGGGGAACACCGGGGAGCTGTTTTTT
d_call: TRBD1; clone_size: NA; v_call: TRBV25-1; j_call: TRBJ1-1; cdr3_aa: CAHRGGNTEAFF; cdr3_nt: TGTGCCCACAGGGGTGGCAACACTGAAGCTTTCTTT
d_call: NA; clone_size: NA; v_call: TRBV2; j_call: TRBJ1-6; cdr3_aa: CASSARGDSPLHF; cdr3_nt: TGTGCCAGCAGTGCGCGGGGTGATTCACCCCTCCACTTT
d_call: NA; clone_size: NA; v_call: TRBV24-1; j_call: TRBJ2-1; cdr3_aa: CATSGPTGNYNEQFF; cdr3_nt: TGTGCCACCAGTGGTCCTACAGGGAACTACAATGAGCAGTTCTTC
d_call: NA; clone_size: NA; v_call: TRBV10-1; j_call: TRBJ2-1; cdr3_aa: CASSENNYNEQFF; cdr3_nt: TGCGCCAGCAGTGAAAATAATTACAATGAGCAGTTCTTC
d_call: TRBD1; clone_size: once; v_call: TRBV19; j_call: TRBJ1-1; cdr3_aa: CASSIYRDSEAFF; cdr3_nt: TGTGCCAGTAGTATCTACCGGGACAGTGAAGCTTTCTTT
d_call: TRBD1; clone_size: NA; v_call: TRBV7-9; j_call: TRBJ2-5; cdr3_aa: CASSPRTGRGETQYF; cdr3_nt: TGTGCCAGCAGCCCCCGGACAGGCCGTGGGGAGACCCAGTACTTC
d_call: NA; clone_size: NA; v_call: TRBV7-2; j_call: TRBJ1-2; cdr3_aa: CASSFGGSNYGYTF; cdr3_nt: TGTGCCAGCAGCTTTGGGGGGTCCAACTATGGCTACACCTTC